These 8 T cell receptor beta chains came from one sample sequenced in a study of T cell repertoires in cytomegalovirus infection. These receptors are not linked to any known antigen. MiXCR, applied by TCRdb to the reads, yields one record per CDR3 protein. The data hold around 770,000 distinct CDR3 sequences, with almost 30% observed a single time. Source: cultured CD8+ T cells from PBMCs, taken from culture after CMV antigen stimulation. The receptors stem from a human donor in good health (CMV status not recorded). Some clones in this sample may be carry-over from other donors' samples.

The genes are TRBV2 and TRBJ1-5, with D possibly matching TRBD1 (5 bases). This CDR3 comprises 14 residues. Germline V CDR1 and CDR2: SNHLY, FYNNEI. Trimming stripped 7 bases from V and 7 bases from J, with 17 bases between. In nucleotides, the CDR3 is TGTGCCAGCAAGGGGTGGGAAGATCTACAGCCCCAGCATTTT. It codes for CASKGWEDLQPQHF. Full variable domain (rest looked up from reference TRBV2 and TRBJ1-5): EPEVTQTPSHQVTQMGQEVILRCVPISNHLYFYWYRQILGQKVEFLVSFYNNEISEKSEIFDDQFSVERPDGSNFTLKIRSTKLEDSAMYFCASKGWEDLQPQHFGDGTRLSIL.

In the case of this clonotype: The junction departs from germline at one end; a sequencing error may be responsible. The V and J genes are TRBV4-1 and TRBJ2-3; 7 bases line up with TRBD2. The length of the CDR3 is 15 residues. CDR1 is MGHRA and CDR2 is YSYEKL in the germline V gene. The CDR3 sequence is CASSHFGRATDTQYF. DNA for the CDR3: TGTGCCAGCAGCCATTTTGGGAGGGCCACAGATACGCAGTATTTT.

This clonotype was observed a handful of times. The chain links TRBV20-1 to TRBJ2-1; no clear D gene. The CDR3 is 14 amino acids. Germline lookup yields CDR1 DFQATT and CDR2 SNEGSKA (reference sequence). Trimming stripped 6 bases from V and 1 base from J, with 13 bases between. The CDR3 DNA sequence: TGCAGTGCCTCCAGGTCGGAGTCCTACAATGAGCAGTTCTTC. Amino acid sequence: CSASRSESYNEQFF.

The rearrangement joins TRBV4-1 to TRBJ1-5, with D possibly TRBD1 on 6 matching bases. The germline gives CDR1 MGHRA, CDR2 YSYEKL. The CDR3 consists of 14 residues. With 0 bases removed from V and 9 bases from J, the gap between germline ends came to 12 bases. CDR3 amino acids: CASSQEGGPRPQHF. The CDR3 DNA reads as TGCGCCAGCAGCCAAGAGGGGGGCCCTCGGCCCCAGCATTTT.

This clonotype has only one observation. The J gene is TRBJ2-7, the V gene TRBV5-6, with 9 nucleotides matching TRBD1. The CDR3 runs 14 residues. In germline, CDR1 is SGHDT, CDR2 YYEEEE. The junction had 6 bases not matched to a gene; V was cut back by 6 bases and J by 2 bases. CDR3 nucleotide sequence: TGTGCCAGCACCCCGGGACAGGGCGCCTACGAGCAGTACGTC. Its protein is CASTPGQGAYEQYV.

The J gene is TRBJ1-5, the V gene TRBV6-6, with TRBD1 matching 8 bases. CDR3 length: 15 amino acids. Germline CDR1 MNHNY, CDR2 SVGAGI (reference sequence). After removal of 1 base from V and 7 bases from J, the junction contained 6 bases not matched to a gene. The CDR3 bases are TGTGCCAGCAGTTACTTGGACAGGGACGGGCAGCCCCAGCATTTT. It specifies CASSYLDRDGQPQHF.

This clonotype was observed a few times. The chain links TRBV27 to TRBJ2-1, with 8 positions matching TRBD2. Germline CDR1 is MNHEY and CDR2 is SMNVEV (reference sequence). The CDR3 sequence is 13 residues long. The ends lost 5 bases at V and 10 bases at J; junction bases unmatched: 7. The CDR3 loop reads CASSLGRVREQFF. CDR3 nucleotide sequence: TGTGCCAGCAGTCTCGGGAGGGTCAGGGAGCAGTTCTTC.

A few counts support this clonotype. The chain joins TRBV4-3 to TRBJ1-4; 8 bases are a match to TRBD1. V dropped 5 bases and J dropped 3; count of bases not matched to a gene: 5. CDR3 length equals 15 residues. Germline lookup yields CDR1 LGHNA and CDR2 YSLEER. CDR3 bases: TGCGCCAGCAGCACCCAGACAGGGGCTAATGAAAAACTGTTTTTT. Translation: CASSTQTGANEKLFF.